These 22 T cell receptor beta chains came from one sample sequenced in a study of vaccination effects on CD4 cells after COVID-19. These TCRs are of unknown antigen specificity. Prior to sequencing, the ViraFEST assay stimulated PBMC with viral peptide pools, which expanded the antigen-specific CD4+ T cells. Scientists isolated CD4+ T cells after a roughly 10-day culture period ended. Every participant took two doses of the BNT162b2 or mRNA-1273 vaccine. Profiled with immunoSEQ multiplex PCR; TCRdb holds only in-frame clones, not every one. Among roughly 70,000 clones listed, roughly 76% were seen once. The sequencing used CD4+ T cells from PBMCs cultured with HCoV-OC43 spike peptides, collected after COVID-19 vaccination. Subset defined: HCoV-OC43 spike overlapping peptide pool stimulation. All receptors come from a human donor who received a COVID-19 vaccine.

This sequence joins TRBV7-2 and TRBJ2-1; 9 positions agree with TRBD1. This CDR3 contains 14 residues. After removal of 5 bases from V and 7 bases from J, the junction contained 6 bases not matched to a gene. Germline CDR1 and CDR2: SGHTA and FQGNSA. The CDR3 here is CASSLPGQGNEQFF. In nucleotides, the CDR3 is TGTGCCAGCAGCCTACCGGGACAGGGAAATGAGCAGTTCTTC.

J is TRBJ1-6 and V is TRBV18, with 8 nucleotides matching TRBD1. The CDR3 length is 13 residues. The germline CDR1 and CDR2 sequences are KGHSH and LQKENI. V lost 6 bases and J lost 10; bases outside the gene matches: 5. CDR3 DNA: TGTGCCAGCTCCCTGGACAGGGAATCACCCCTCCACTTT. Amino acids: CASSLDRESPLHF.

The CDR3 reads CASSIGVTNTGELFF. CDR3 sequence (DNA): TGTGCCAGTAGTATAGGGGTAACAAACACCGGGGAGCTGTTTTTT. V usage is TRBV19 and J usage is TRBJ2-2; D is unresolved. CDR3 length: 15 residues. Germline values: CDR1 LNHDA, CDR2 SQIVND (reference sequence). V was cut by 1 base and J by 2 bases, with 8 bases left in between. Supplemented by reference TRBV19 and TRBJ2-2, the full variable domain reads DGGITQSPKYLFRKEGQNVTLSCEQNLNHDAMYWYRQDPGQGLRLIYYSQIVNDFQKGDIAEGYSVSREKKESFPLTVTSAQKNPTAFYLCASSIGVTNTGELFFGEGSRLTVL.

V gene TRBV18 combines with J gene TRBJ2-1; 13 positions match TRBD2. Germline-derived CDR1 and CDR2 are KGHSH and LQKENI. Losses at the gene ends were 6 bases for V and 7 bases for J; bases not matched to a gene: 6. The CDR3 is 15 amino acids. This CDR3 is CASSTTSGGANEQFF. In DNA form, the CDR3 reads TGTGCCAGCTCCACAACTAGCGGGGGGGCGAATGAGCAGTTCTTC.

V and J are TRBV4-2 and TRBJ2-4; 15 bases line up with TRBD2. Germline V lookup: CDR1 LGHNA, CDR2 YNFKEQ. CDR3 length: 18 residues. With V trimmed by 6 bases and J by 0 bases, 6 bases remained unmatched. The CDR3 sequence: CASRPGLAGGLAKNIQYF. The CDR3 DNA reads TGTGCCAGCAGACCGGGACTAGCGGGGGGATTAGCCAAAAACATTCAGTACTTC.

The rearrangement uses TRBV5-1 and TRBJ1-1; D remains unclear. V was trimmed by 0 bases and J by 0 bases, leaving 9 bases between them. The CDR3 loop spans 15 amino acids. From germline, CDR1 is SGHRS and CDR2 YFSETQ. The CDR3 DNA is TGCGCCAGCAGCTTGGCCGCAGGTCTGAACACTGAAGCTTTCTTT. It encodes CASSLAAGLNTEAFF.

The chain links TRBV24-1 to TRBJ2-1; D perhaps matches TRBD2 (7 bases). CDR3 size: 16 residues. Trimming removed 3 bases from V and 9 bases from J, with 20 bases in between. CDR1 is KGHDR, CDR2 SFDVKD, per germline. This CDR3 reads CATSDTRGAQPGEQFF. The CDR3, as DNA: TGTGCCACCAGTGATACTCGGGGGGCCCAACCGGGTGAGCAGTTCTTC.

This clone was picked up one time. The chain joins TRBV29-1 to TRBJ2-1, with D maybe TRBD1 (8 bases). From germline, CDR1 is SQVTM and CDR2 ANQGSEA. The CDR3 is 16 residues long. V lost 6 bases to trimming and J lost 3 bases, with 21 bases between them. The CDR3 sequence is CSVEPGGAGDYNEQFF. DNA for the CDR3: TGCAGCGTAGAACCAGGGGGCGCGGGGGACTACAATGAGCAGTTCTTC.

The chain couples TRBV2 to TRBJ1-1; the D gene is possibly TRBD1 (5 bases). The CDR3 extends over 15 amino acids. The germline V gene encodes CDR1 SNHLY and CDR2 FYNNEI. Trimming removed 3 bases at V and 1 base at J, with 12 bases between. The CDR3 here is CASSDYSGGNTEAFF. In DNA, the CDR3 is TGTGCCAGCAGTGATTATAGTGGGGGGAACACTGAAGCTTTCTTT.

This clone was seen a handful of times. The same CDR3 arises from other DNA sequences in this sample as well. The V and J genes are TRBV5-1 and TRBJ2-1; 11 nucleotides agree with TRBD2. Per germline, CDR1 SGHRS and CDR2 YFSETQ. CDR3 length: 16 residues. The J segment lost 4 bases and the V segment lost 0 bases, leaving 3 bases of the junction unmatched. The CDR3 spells CASSLEASGGYNEQFF. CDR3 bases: TGCGCCAGCAGCTTGGAAGCTAGCGGGGGGTACAATGAGCAGTTCTTC.

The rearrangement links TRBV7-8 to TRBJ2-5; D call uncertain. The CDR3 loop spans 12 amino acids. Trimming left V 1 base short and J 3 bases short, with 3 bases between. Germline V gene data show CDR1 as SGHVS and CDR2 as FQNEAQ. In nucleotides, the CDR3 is TGTGCCAGCAGCTTAGGTGAAGAGACCCAGTACTTC. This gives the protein CASSLGEETQYF.

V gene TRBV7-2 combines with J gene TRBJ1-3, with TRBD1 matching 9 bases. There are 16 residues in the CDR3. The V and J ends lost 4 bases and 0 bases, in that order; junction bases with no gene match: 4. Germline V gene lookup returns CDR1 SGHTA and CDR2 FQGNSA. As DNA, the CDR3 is TGTGCCAGCAGCTCCCAGACAGGGGGCTCTGGAAACACCATATATTTT. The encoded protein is CASSSQTGGSGNTIYF.

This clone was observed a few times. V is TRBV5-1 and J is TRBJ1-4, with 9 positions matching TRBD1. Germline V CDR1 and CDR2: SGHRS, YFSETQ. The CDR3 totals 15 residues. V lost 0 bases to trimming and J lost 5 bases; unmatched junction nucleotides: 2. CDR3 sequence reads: CASSLATGGNEKLFF. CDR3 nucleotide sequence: TGCGCCAGCAGCTTGGCCACAGGGGGCAATGAAAAACTGTTTTTT.

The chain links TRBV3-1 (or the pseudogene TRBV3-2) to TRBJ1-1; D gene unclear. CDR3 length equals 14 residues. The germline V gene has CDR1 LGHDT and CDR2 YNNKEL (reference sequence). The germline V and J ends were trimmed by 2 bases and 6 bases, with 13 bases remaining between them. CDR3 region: CASSQPQGGAEAFF. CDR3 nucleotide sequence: TGTGCCAGCAGCCAACCCCAAGGAGGTGCTGAAGCTTTCTTT.

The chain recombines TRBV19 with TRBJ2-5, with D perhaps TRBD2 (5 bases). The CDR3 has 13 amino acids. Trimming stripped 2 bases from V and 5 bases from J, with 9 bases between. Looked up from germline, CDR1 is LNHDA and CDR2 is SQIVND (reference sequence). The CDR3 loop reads CASSISLAETQYF. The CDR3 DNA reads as TGTGCCAGTAGTATATCCTTAGCGGAGACCCAGTACTTC.

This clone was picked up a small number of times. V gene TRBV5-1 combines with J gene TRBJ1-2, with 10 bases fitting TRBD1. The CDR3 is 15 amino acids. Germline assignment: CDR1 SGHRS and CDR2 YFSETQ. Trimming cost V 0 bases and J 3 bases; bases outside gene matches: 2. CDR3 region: CASSLVTGGDYGYTF. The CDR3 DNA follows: TGCGCCAGCAGCTTGGTGACAGGGGGCGACTATGGCTACACCTTC.

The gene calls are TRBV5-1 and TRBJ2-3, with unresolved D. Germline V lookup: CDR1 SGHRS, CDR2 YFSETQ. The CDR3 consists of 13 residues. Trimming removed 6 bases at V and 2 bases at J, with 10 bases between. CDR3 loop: CASMTQPTDTQYF. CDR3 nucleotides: TGCGCCAGCATGACACAACCCACAGATACGCAGTATTTT. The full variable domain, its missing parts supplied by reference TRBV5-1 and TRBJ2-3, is KAGVTQTPRYLIKTRGQQVTLSCSPISGHRSVSWYQQTPGQGLQFLFEYFSETQRNKGNFPGRFSGRQFSNSRSEMNVSTLELGDSALYLCASMTQPTDTQYFGPGTRLTVL.

The CDR3 loop is CASSQTQGYGYTF. The CDR3 coding sequence is TGTGCCAGCAGCCAGACTCAGGGGTATGGCTACACCTTC. The chain combines TRBV3-1 (or the pseudogene TRBV3-2) with TRBJ1-2; maybe TRBD1 (6 bases). This CDR3 is built from 13 residues. Germline CDR1 is LGHDT and CDR2 is YNNKEL (reference sequence). V was cut by 3 bases and J by 5 bases, with 10 bases left in between.

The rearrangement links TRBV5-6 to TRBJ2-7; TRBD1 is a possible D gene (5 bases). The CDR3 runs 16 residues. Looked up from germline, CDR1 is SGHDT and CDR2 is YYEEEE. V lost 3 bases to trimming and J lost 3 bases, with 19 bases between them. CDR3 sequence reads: CASSYLGQPESYEQYV. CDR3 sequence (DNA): TGTGCCAGCAGCTACCTAGGACAACCTGAGAGCTACGAGCAGTACGTC.

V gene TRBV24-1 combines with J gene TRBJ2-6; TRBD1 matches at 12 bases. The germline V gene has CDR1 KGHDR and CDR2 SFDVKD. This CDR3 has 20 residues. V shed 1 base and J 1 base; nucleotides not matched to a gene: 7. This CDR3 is CATSDFQGQGAQSGANVLTF. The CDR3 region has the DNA TGTGCCACCAGTGATTTCCAGGGACAGGGGGCTCAGTCTGGGGCCAACGTCCTGACTTTC.

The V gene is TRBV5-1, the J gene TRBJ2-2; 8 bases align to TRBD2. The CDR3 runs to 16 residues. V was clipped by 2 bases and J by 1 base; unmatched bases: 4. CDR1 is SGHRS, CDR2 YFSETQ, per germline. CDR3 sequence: CASSFRAGGNTGELFF. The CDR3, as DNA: TGCGCCAGCAGCTTCCGGGCGGGGGGGAACACCGGGGAGCTGTTTTTT.

CDR3 DNA: TGTGCCTGTACGGGACAGGGCTTTACGGAAGCTTTCTTT. Residues: CACTGQGFTEAFF. The gene calls are TRBV30 and TRBJ1-1; TRBD1 matches at 9 bases. The V gene's germline CDR1 is GTSNPN and CDR2 SVGIG (reference sequence). J was trimmed by 8 bases and V by 6 bases; bases with no gene match: 10. The CDR3 contains 13 residues.